This passage covers 25 T cell receptor beta chains from one sample sequenced in a study of T cell responses to AZD1222 COVID-19 vaccine. Measured with immunoSEQ multiplex PCR; TCRdb has only the in-frame clones, and not every one. The data hold 150,000 to 200,000 clones, with 94% observed a single time. The input for sequencing was peripheral blood, taken 28 days after the second AZD1222 dose. The receptors here all came from an adult who received the AZD1222 COVID-19 vaccine.

V is TRBV21-1 and J is TRBJ1-1. TRBV21-1 is assigned pseudogene status. The CDR3 extends over 8 amino acids. CDR3 coding DNA: TGTGCCAGCAGCAAAGCAGGGTTT. Its protein product is CASSKAGF.

The genes are TRBV5-1 and TRBJ2-1; no firm D call. Germline V CDR1 and CDR2: SGHRS, YFSETQ. This CDR3 spans 15 amino acids. Trimming shortened V by 1 base and J by 0 bases, and 8 bases separated the two germline ends. As DNA, the CDR3 is TGCGCCAGCAGCTTGACTACGAGCTCCTACAATGAGCAGTTCTTC. The encoded protein is CASSLTTSSYNEQFF.

This clone is a singleton in its sample. The chain carries TRBV28 and TRBJ2-5, with 8 bases identical to TRBD2. Germline assignment: CDR1 MDHEN and CDR2 SYDVKM. V gave up 1 base and J gave up 5 bases; unmatched junction bases: 12. This CDR3 comprises 17 residues. As DNA, the CDR3 is TGTGCCAGCAGTTTATTCGGAATAGCGGGGCGGGGGGAGACCCAGTACTTC. Translation: CASSLFGIAGRGETQYF.

This clone was counted only a few times. The CDR3 protein is CASTGRHGELFF. CDR3 bases: TGTGCCAGCACTGGGAGGCACGGGGAGCTGTTTTTT. The chain links TRBV6-5 to TRBJ2-2, with D possibly matching TRBD2 (6 bases). V was shortened by 7 bases and J by 7 bases, with 10 bases between the two germline ends. Germline lookup yields CDR1 MNHEY and CDR2 SVGAGI. The CDR3 is 12 residues long.

The chain uses TRBV9 and TRBJ2-1; D is uncertain. Trimming cost V 3 bases and J 4 bases, with 8 bases left between them. The germline gives CDR1 SGDLS, CDR2 YYNGEE. The CDR3 is 13 amino acids. CDR3 region: CASSEGLYNEQFF. The CDR3 DNA reads TGTGCCAGCAGCGAGGGCTTATACAATGAGCAGTTCTTC.

This chain joins TRBV18 and TRBJ2-1; TRBD1 matches 8 bases. Germline V gene sequence: CDR1 KGHSH, CDR2 LQKENI. This CDR3 has 14 amino acids. V lost 1 base to trimming and J lost 12 bases; unmatched junction nucleotides: 8. Written as DNA, the CDR3 is TGTGCCAGCTCACCACGACAGGGGAGAGGTACGCAGTTCTTC. It translates to CASSPRQGRGTQFF.

This clone has a single count. Written as DNA, the CDR3 is TGTGCCAGCAGTTTATTGGATACCACAGATACGCAGTATTTT. This codes for CASSLLDTTDTQYF. The V call is TRBV28, the J call TRBJ2-3; D remains ambiguous. V was clipped by 1 base and J by 2 bases, with 7 bases between them. Looked up from germline, CDR1 is MDHEN and CDR2 is SYDVKM. The CDR3 is 14 amino acids.

This clone appeared a single time. The rearrangement uses TRBV27 and TRBJ1-4, with D possibly TRBD1 on 5 matching bases. Trimming pared 8 bases from V and 6 bases from J, leaving 13 bases between. CDR1 and CDR2 (germline): MNHEY, SMNVEV (reference sequence). The CDR3 has 13 residues. Here the CDR3 DNA reads TGTGCCAGCTCCGAACTGGGGGATGAAAAACTGTTTTTT. The encoded protein is CASSELGDEKLFF.

The V call is TRBV3-1 (or the pseudogene TRBV3-2), the J call TRBJ1-5; D not resolved. The V and J ends lost 2 bases and 7 bases respectively, with 15 bases between them. The CDR3 consists of 15 residues. CDR1 is LGHDT, CDR2 YNNKEL, per germline (reference sequence). The CDR3 reads CASSQWDTSRQPQHF. Written as DNA, the CDR3 is TGTGCCAGCAGCCAATGGGATACCTCCAGGCAGCCCCAGCATTTT.

The chain couples TRBV6-1 to TRBJ2-7; 8 bases align to TRBD1. Trimming cost V 2 bases and J 4 bases; bases outside gene matches: 4. The CDR3 is made up of 14 amino acids. CDR1 and CDR2 (germline): MNHNS, SASEGT. The CDR3 DNA reads TGTGCCAGCAGTGAACAGGGGGCGGGATACGAGCAGTACTTC. Amino acid sequence: CASSEQGAGYEQYF.

This rearrangement joins TRBV7-2 to TRBJ2-7; tentatively, D is TRBD1 (6 bases). Germline V gives CDR1 SGHTA, CDR2 FQGNSA. The CDR3 loop spans 18 amino acids. V was pared by 5 bases and J by 3 bases, with 26 bases between. The CDR3 nucleotides read TGTGCCAGCAGCCTGAGGGCGGAAACGGACAGATTACACTACGAGCAGTACTTC. Encoded protein: CASSLRAETDRLHYEQYF.

This chain uses TRBV7-8 with TRBJ1-2; D is possibly TRBD1 (6 bases). The germline V gene encodes CDR1 SGHVS and CDR2 FQNEAQ. The CDR3 spans 17 residues. Trimming cost V 1 base and J 3 bases, with 18 bases left between them. The CDR3 region is CASSLVAAGGADYGYTF. DNA of the CDR3: TGTGCCAGCAGCTTAGTGGCGGCGGGGGGGGCTGACTATGGCTACACCTTC.

V is TRBV6-5 and J is TRBJ1-4; TRBD1 matches at 10 bases. CDR1 and CDR2 (germline): MNHEY, SVGAGI. This CDR3 comprises 15 residues. Trimming removed 2 bases from V and 4 bases from J; junction bases left unmatched: 1. The CDR3 DNA sequence: TGTGCCAGCAGTTACGGACAGGGGGGTAATGAAAAACTGTTTTTT. It codes for CASSYGQGGNEKLFF.

This clone was counted once. The V call is TRBV5-1, the J call TRBJ1-6; D ambiguous. The V end was cut by 1 base, the J end by 5 bases, with 10 bases between. Germline V gives CDR1 SGHRS, CDR2 YFSETQ. The CDR3 contains 15 residues. The CDR3 is CASSLSTLDNSPLHF. The CDR3 DNA sequence: TGCGCCAGCAGCTTGTCCACGTTAGATAATTCACCCCTCCACTTT.

The rearrangement uses TRBV7-9 and TRBJ1-4; 8 nucleotides agree with TRBD1. The CDR3 totals 12 residues. V shed 8 bases and J 8 bases; nucleotides not matched to a gene: 4. Germline loops: CDR1 SEHNR, CDR2 FQNEAQ (reference sequence). This chain's CDR3 is CASRTGSEKLFF. CDR3 in DNA: TGTGCCAGCCGGACAGGGAGCGAAAAACTGTTTTTT.

The chain joins TRBV18 to TRBJ2-7, with 10 bases identical to TRBD1. Looked up from germline, CDR1 is KGHSH and CDR2 is LQKENI. The CDR3 covers 16 residues. The junction had 7 bases not matched to a gene; V was cut back by 0 bases and J by 5 bases. The CDR3 coding sequence is TGTGCCAGCTCACCACCGTGGGGGGACAGGGGCGACGAGCAGTACTTC. Protein product: CASSPPWGDRGDEQYF.

The genes are TRBV9 and TRBJ1-1; perhaps TRBD1 as D (5 bases). V was trimmed by 0 bases and J by 8 bases, leaving 11 bases between them. The germline gives CDR1 SGDLS, CDR2 YYNGEE. The CDR3 consists of 13 residues. As DNA, the CDR3 is TGTGCCAGCAGCGTAGCCGGGCAGGGCGAAGCTTTCTTT. Its translation is CASSVAGQGEAFF.

This clone was counted a few times. V usage is TRBV6-2 or TRBV6-3 and J usage is TRBJ2-7, with 7 bases that match TRBD1. The CDR3 runs 14 residues. Germline-derived CDR1 and CDR2 are MNHEY and SVGEGT. Trimming removed 5 bases from V and 5 bases from J; junction bases left unmatched: 9. CDR3 sequence (DNA): TGTGCCAGCAGTAAGCAGGGGGTGGTCGACGAGCAGTACTTC. Translated: CASSKQGVVDEQYF.

This sequence joins TRBV28 and TRBJ2-2; the D gene is possibly TRBD1 (6 bases). The CDR3 runs to 15 residues. Germline assignment: CDR1 MDHEN and CDR2 SYDVKM. V lost 6 bases and J 4 bases, leaving 15 bases between the germline ends. The CDR3 here is CASSRGEWATGELFF. CDR3 sequence (DNA): TGTGCCAGCAGCAGGGGTGAGTGGGCCACCGGGGAGCTGTTTTTT.

The chain carries TRBV2 and TRBJ2-7; 10 nucleotides match TRBD2. V was clipped by 3 bases and J by 2 bases; unmatched bases: 13. CDR3 length: 18 residues. Germline V CDR1 and CDR2: SNHLY, FYNNEI. The CDR3 sequence: CASSEKGLLAGETYEQYF. CDR3 DNA: TGTGCCAGCAGTGAGAAAGGACTGCTAGCGGGAGAGACCTACGAGCAGTACTTC.

This chain connects TRBV11-1 to TRBJ1-2; D is unclear. The germline V and J ends were trimmed by 5 bases and 6 bases, with 19 bases remaining between them. The CDR3 length is 15 residues. The germline CDR1 and CDR2 sequences are SGHAT and FQDESV (reference sequence). As DNA, the CDR3 is TGTGCCAGCAGCCACGGAGGGAGTGGGGAGAATGGCTACACCTTC. It is translated as CASSHGGSGENGYTF. Full variable domain (rest looked up from reference TRBV11-1 and TRBJ1-2): EAEVAQSPRYKITEKSQAVAFWCDPISGHATLYWYRQILGQGPELLVQFQDESVVDDSQLPKDRFSAERLKGVDSTLKIQPAELGDSAMYLCASSHGGSGENGYTFGSGTRLTVV.

The chain employs TRBV9 and TRBJ2-5; D might be TRBD1 (5 bases). This CDR3 has 15 amino acids. V was cut by 0 bases and J by 4 bases, with 13 bases left in between. Looked up from germline, CDR1 is SGDLS and CDR2 is YYNGEE. The CDR3 DNA reads TGTGCCAGCAGCGTAGGGGCGACAGAGCGAGAGACCCAGTACTTC. It encodes CASSVGATERETQYF.

The V and J genes are TRBV14 and TRBJ1-1; D call uncertain. The germline V gene has CDR1 SGHDN and CDR2 FVKESK. The V and J ends lost 1 base and 1 base respectively, with 7 bases between them. The length of the CDR3 is 14 residues. CDR3 sequence reads: CASSQGGRNTEAFF. In DNA form, the CDR3 reads TGTGCCAGCAGCCAAGGGGGAAGGAACACTGAAGCTTTCTTT.

The chain has TRBV5-1 and TRBJ2-3, with unresolved D. The CDR3 extends over 14 amino acids. Germline V gene sequence: CDR1 SGHRS, CDR2 YFSETQ. In DNA form, the CDR3 reads TGCGCGACCCGCCCCCAGCGCGGCACAGATACGCAGTATTTT. Translation gives CATRPQRGTDTQYF. The full variable domain, rest sourced from reference TRBV5-1 and TRBJ2-3, is KAGVTQTPRYLIKTRGQQVTLSCSPISGHRSVSWYQQTPGQGLQFLFEYFSETQRNKGNFPGRFSGRQFSNSRSEMNVSTLELGDSALYLCATRPQRGTDTQYFGPGTRLTVL.

This sequence joins TRBV11-2 and TRBJ2-3; 10 bases map to TRBD2. From germline, CDR1 is SGHAT and CDR2 FQNNGV. This CDR3 has 18 amino acids. Trimming cost V 7 bases and J 1 base; bases outside gene matches: 14. The CDR3 bases are TGTGCCAGCACCGGTGGGGGGCCCGGGACTAGCGGCACAGATACGCAGTATTTT. Amino acids: CASTGGGPGTSGTDTQYF.